This T cell receptor (beta chain) was retrieved from a study of post-analysis software for immune sequencing data. Study results and caveats: The five TRBV segments detected at higher frequency in patients than in controls included TRBV5-6, TRBV5-1 and TRBV20-1. Patients with multiple sclerosis recorded significantly lower normalized Chao1 diversity than controls, the study found. With F measure, samples from one preparation batch clustered together strongly.

Unique molecular identifiers tagged the TCR beta cDNA libraries. Using its own MiXCR run on the PCR reads, TCRdb lists one record per CDR3 protein. The data contain 700,000 to 900,000 distinct CDR3 sequences, 46% of them seen just once; the ten biggest clones take up 4.9%. With 5 bases clipped from V and 5 bases from J, the junction kept 12 bases outside the gene matches. The CDR3 length is 17 residues. CDR1 is SQVTM, CDR2 ANQGSEA, per germline. Remarks on this clonotype: As yet, its antigen is unknown.

Sequenced material: blood. This clonotype was obtained from a girl between 5 and 17 years old with multiple sclerosis. The chain joins TRBV29-1 to TRBJ2-1; 13 nucleotides align to TRBD2. The DNA for the CDR3 is TGCAGCGTTCAGCTACTAGCGGGAGGGCCTCACGACAATGAGCAGTTCTTC. It translates to CSVQLLAGGPHDNEQFF.